These 24 T cell receptor beta chains came from one sample sequenced in a study of T cells in Graves' hyperthyroidism and ophthalmopathy (dated by TCRdb to 2018 to 2020). Library prep was done by multiplex PCR. The data were produced on an Illumina HiSeq 2000. TCR beta CDR3 regions were amplified from RNA transcripts. For the first round of RT-PCR on the TCR CDR3, the HTBI primer set was used together with the Qiagen OneStep RT-PCR kit. The public reads were reanalyzed by TCRdb: fastp trimming at Q25, MiXCR alignment, in-frame beta chains only. Rows with one shared CDR3 protein collapse into an entry with the most common genes and DNA. The sample table lists 550,000 to 600,000 distinct CDR3 sequences, approximately 16% of them with a count of one. Around 19% of the sample belongs to the ten largest clones. Sequencing was done on a sample of blood. Receptor source: a woman aged 18-29 years with Graves' hyperthyroidism.

Comment on this clonotype: This may arise from a read error, as a much more abundant clone is one base away. The rearrangement links TRBV12-3 or TRBV12-4 to TRBJ2-1; D might be TRBD1 or TRBD2, each matching 5 bases. V was shortened by 2 bases and J by 8 bases, with 19 bases between the two germline ends. The CDR3 runs 16 residues. The DNA of the CDR3 is TGTGCCAGCAGTTTAAACCCCGGGACGGCATCCGATGAGCAGTTCTTC. Protein product: CASSLNPGTASDEQFF.

This clonotype was detected ten times or more. The chain carries TRBV7-2 and TRBJ1-2; D is uncertain. This CDR3 spans 13 amino acids. The V end lost 5 bases, the J end lost 3 bases, and 10 bases lay between the germline ends. CDR1 is SGHTA and CDR2 is FQGNSA in the germline V gene. CDR3 nucleotides: TGTGCCAGCAGCCCGCGCATCGACTATGGCTACACCTTC. Translation gives CASSPRIDYGYTF. Drawing the rest from reference TRBV7-2 and TRBJ1-2, the complete variable domain is GAGVSQSPSNKVTEKGKDVELRCDPISGHTALYWYRQSLGQGLEFLIYFQGNSAPDKSGLPSDRFSAERTGGSVSTLTIQRTQQEDSAVYLCASSPRIDYGYTFGSGTRLTVV.

This clonotype was found many times. The chain has TRBV28 and TRBJ2-5; 11 bases are shared with TRBD2. Germline CDR1 MDHEN, CDR2 SYDVKM. The junction had 10 bases not matched to a gene; V was cut back by 6 bases and J by 1 base. This CDR3 is built from 17 residues. CDR3 nucleotides: TGTGCCAGCAGGTTCCTAGCGGGAGGAGGGGGCCAAGAGACCCAGTACTTC. This gives the protein CASRFLAGGGGQETQYF.

This clonotype showed up many times. The chain has TRBV11-2 and TRBJ1-5; tentatively, D is TRBD1 (6 bases). V lost 5 bases and J 0 bases, leaving 14 bases between the germline ends. Germline CDR1 reads SGHAT; CDR2 reads FQNNGV. The CDR3 is 16 residues long. The CDR3 reads CASSRGGSLSNQPQHF. The DNA of the CDR3 is TGTGCCAGCAGCCGAGGGGGGTCACTTAGCAATCAGCCCCAGCATTTT.

The V and J genes are TRBV4-1 and TRBJ2-5, with 11 bases matching TRBD1. CDR1 and CDR2 (germline): MGHRA, YSYEKL. This CDR3 comprises 15 residues. The trim removed 3 bases at V and 5 bases at J, leaving 5 bases unmatched. In DNA form, the CDR3 reads TGCGCCAGCAGCCACCAAGGACAGGGGGCCGAGACCCAGTACTTC. Translating gives CASSHQGQGAETQYF.

This chain uses TRBV29-1 with TRBJ1-2, with D possibly being TRBD1 (5 bases). This CDR3 is 13 amino acids long. CDR1 and CDR2 from the germline V gene are SQVTM and ANQGSEA. Trimming took off 6 bases at V and 3 bases at J, with 14 bases between the two ends. The CDR3 coding sequence is TGCAGCGTCCGCCGGGGGACCGACTATGGCTACACCTTC. Translating it yields CSVRRGTDYGYTF.

V usage is TRBV9 and J usage is TRBJ2-2; a possible D gene is TRBD2 (6 bases). Trimming left V 3 bases short and J 2 bases short, with 14 bases between. CDR3 length: 16 residues. Germline CDR1 SGDLS, CDR2 YYNGEE. CDR3 nucleotides: TGTGCCAGCAGCGACCCGGGGCGGGGAAACACCGGGGAGCTGTTTTTT. The encoded protein is CASSDPGRGNTGELFF.

This clonotype was seen once. This chain links TRBV11-2 with TRBJ2-2, with 9 bases aligning to TRBD2. This CDR3 is built from 16 residues. V was clipped by 2 bases and J by 6 bases; unmatched bases: 7. From germline, CDR1 is SGHAT and CDR2 FQNNGV. The CDR3 DNA reads TGTGCCAGCAGCTTATCCGGGACTAGCATATCCGGGGAGCTGTTTTTT. Its translation: CASSLSGTSISGELFF.

This chain links TRBV20-1 with TRBJ2-1; 7 nucleotides align to TRBD1. Germline CDR1 and CDR2: DFQATT and SNEGSKA (reference sequence). Losses at the gene ends were 6 bases for V and 0 bases for J; bases not matched to a gene: 8. The CDR3 spans 15 residues. The chain's CDR3 is CSARDRPNSYNEQFF. DNA for the CDR3: TGCAGTGCAAGGGACAGACCAAACTCCTACAATGAGCAGTTCTTC.

This clonotype was counted at least ten times. The chain employs TRBV18 and TRBJ2-1; D is ambiguous. V was clipped by 2 bases and J by 9 bases, with 8 bases between them. The CDR3 is made up of 12 amino acids. CDR1 KGHSH and CDR2 LQKENI come from the germline V gene. The CDR3 reads CASSPMVREQFF. CDR3 DNA: TGTGCCAGCTCACCAATGGTCCGTGAGCAGTTCTTC.

This clonotype has just one count. Being one base from a much bigger clone, this may be a read error. As the CDR3 is not closed by the conserved phenylalanine or tryptophan, this likely results from a read error. The CDR3 spells CASSTLANEQFS. CDR3 DNA: TGTGCCAGCAGCACTCTCGCCAATGAGCAGTTCTCC. This chain uses TRBV7-2 with TRBJ2-1, with D unclear. The CDR3 spans 12 residues. Germline V CDR1 and CDR2: SGHTA, FQGNSA. Between the trimmed V and J ends, which lost 5 bases and 6 bases, there was a span of 8 bases.

This clonotype was picked up many times. The gene calls are TRBV18 and TRBJ2-1, with TRBD2 matching over 9 bases. Trimming at V came to 0 bases and at J to 8 bases, leaving 5 bases not matched to a gene. CDR1 KGHSH and CDR2 LQKENI come from the germline V gene. The CDR3 loop spans 15 amino acids. The CDR3 is CASSPPASGTYEQFF. As DNA, the CDR3 is TGTGCCAGCTCACCACCGGCTAGCGGGACTTATGAGCAGTTCTTC.

There are many counts of this clonotype. One end of the junction does not line up with germline, which may come from a read error. The chain couples TRBV12-3 or TRBV12-4 to TRBJ2-7; tentative D call: TRBD1 (6 bases). This CDR3 contains 13 residues. The CDR3 reads CASRLGDIYEQYF. The DNA for the CDR3 is TGTGCCAGCAGGTTAGGGGACATCTACGAGCAGTACTTC.

This clonotype showed up many times. The chain carries TRBV7-2 and TRBJ2-1, with 9 bases fitting TRBD2. CDR1 and CDR2 (germline): SGHTA, FQGNSA. Unmatched junction bases numbered 9, after V lost 4 bases and J lost 5 bases. The CDR3 runs 16 residues. The CDR3 loop is CASSSFVAGENNEQFF. The CDR3 DNA follows: TGTGCCAGCAGCTCCTTTGTAGCGGGGGAAAACAATGAGCAGTTCTTC. The complete variable domain, with remaining parts taken from reference TRBV7-2 and TRBJ2-1, reads GAGVSQSPSNKVTEKGKDVELRCDPISGHTALYWYRQSLGQGLEFLIYFQGNSAPDKSGLPSDRFSAERTGGSVSTLTIQRTQQEDSAVYLCASSSFVAGENNEQFFGPGTRLTVL.

In its sample, this clonotype was seen a few times. This chain links TRBV5-8 with TRBJ1-5, with D perhaps TRBD1 (6 bases). The CDR3 is 15 residues long. Germline CDR1 is SGHTS and CDR2 is YDEGEE. V gave up 4 bases and J gave up 4 bases, with 15 bases separating them. The CDR3 DNA reads as TGTGCCAGCAGCCCCTGGGGGGGGCCAAATCAGCCCCAGCATTTT. Its translation is CASSPWGGPNQPQHF.

A few counts support this clonotype. The genes are TRBV6-6 and TRBJ1-6; D perhaps matches TRBD1 (5 bases). Germline loops: CDR1 MNHNY, CDR2 SVGAGI (reference sequence). V was pared by 0 bases and J by 11 bases, with 14 bases between. CDR3 length: 15 residues. DNA of the CDR3: TGTGCCAGCAGTTACTCGGCAGGGACGGGGCCACCCCTCCACTTT. Its protein product is CASSYSAGTGPPLHF.

With regard to this clonotype: A much larger clone lies a single base off, so this may be a read error. The chain has TRBV6-5 and TRBJ2-1; TRBD2 matches 11 bases. This CDR3 spans 18 amino acids. The germline V gene has CDR1 MNHEY and CDR2 SVGAGI. The DNA for the CDR3 is TGTGCCAGCAATTACGTAGCGGGGGGGGGTAAATCCTACAATGAGCAGTTCTTC. This translates into CASNYVAGGGKSYNEQFF.

This clonotype showed up many times. The chain joins TRBV7-3 to TRBJ1-1, with D uncertain. The V gene lost 2 bases and the J gene lost 4 bases, with 8 bases spanning the gap. CDR1 SGHTA and CDR2 FQGTGA come from the germline V gene. CDR3 length: 13 residues. The DNA for the CDR3 is TGTGCCAGCAGCTTATTAACCAGCACTGAAGCTTTCTTT. It codes for CASSLLTSTEAFF.

This clonotype was recorded many times. The chain combines TRBV28 with TRBJ1-2; the D is unclear. The CDR3 covers 13 residues. The germline V gene has CDR1 MDHEN and CDR2 SYDVKM. The V and J ends lost 5 bases and 4 bases respectively, with 11 bases between them. The CDR3 loop is CASSPPVSYGYTF. The CDR3 nucleotides are TGTGCCAGCAGTCCCCCGGTCTCCTATGGCTACACCTTC.

In its sample, this clonotype was seen many times. Here the CDR3 reads CASSSIQGDTQYF. As DNA, the CDR3 is TGTGCCAGCAGCTCGATACAGGGAGATACGCAGTATTTT. The rearrangement joins TRBV7-2 to TRBJ2-3; TRBD1 is a possible D gene (6 bases). From germline, CDR1 is SGHTA and CDR2 FQGNSA. The CDR3 length is 13 residues. The V gene lost 4 bases and the J gene lost 5 bases, with 10 bases spanning the gap.

This clonotype was found many times. The chain is built from TRBV20-1 and TRBJ1-2, with D hard to call. The length of the CDR3 is 12 residues. The V gene lost 6 bases and the J gene lost 3 bases, with 11 bases spanning the gap. CDR1 DFQATT and CDR2 SNEGSKA come from the germline V gene (reference sequence). CDR3 nucleotide sequence: TGCAGTGCGAGTGACGTCGACTATGGCTACACCTTC. As protein: CSASDVDYGYTF.

The chain employs TRBV7-9 and TRBJ2-5; 7 positions agree with TRBD1. This CDR3 has 12 residues. V lost 8 bases, J lost 3 bases, and 3 bases stayed unmatched. Germline CDR1 SEHNR, CDR2 FQNEAQ (reference sequence). The CDR3 sequence: CASGGQEETQYF. In DNA form, the CDR3 reads TGTGCCAGCGGCGGACAGGAAGAGACCCAGTACTTC.

This clonotype occurred many times. The rearrangement links TRBV7-9 to TRBJ2-5, with 7 bases identical to TRBD1. This CDR3 is 13 amino acids long. Losses at the gene ends were 5 bases for V and 3 bases for J; bases not matched to a gene: 3. From germline, CDR1 is SEHNR and CDR2 FQNEAQ (reference sequence). This CDR3 is CASSIGTEETQYF. DNA of the CDR3: TGTGCCAGCAGCATCGGGACAGAAGAGACCCAGTACTTC.

This clonotype turned up a few times. V is TRBV12-3 or TRBV12-4 and J is TRBJ2-1; D remains unclear. This CDR3 is built from 14 residues. V gave up 0 bases and J gave up 4 bases, with 7 bases separating them. CDR3 protein: CASSLAVQYNEQFF. In DNA, the CDR3 is TGTGCCAGCAGTTTAGCAGTACAGTACAATGAGCAGTTCTTC.